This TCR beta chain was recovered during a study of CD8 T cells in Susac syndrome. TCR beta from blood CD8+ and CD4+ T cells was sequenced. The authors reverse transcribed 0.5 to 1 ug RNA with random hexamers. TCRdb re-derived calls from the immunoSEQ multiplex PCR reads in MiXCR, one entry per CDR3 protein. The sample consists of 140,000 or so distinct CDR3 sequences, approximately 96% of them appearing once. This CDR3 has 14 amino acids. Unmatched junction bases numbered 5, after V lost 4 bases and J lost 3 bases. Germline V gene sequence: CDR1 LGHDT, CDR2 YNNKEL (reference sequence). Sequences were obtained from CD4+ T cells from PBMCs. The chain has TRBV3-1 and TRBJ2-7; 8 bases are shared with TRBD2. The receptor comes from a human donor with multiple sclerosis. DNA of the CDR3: TGTGCCAGCAGCCCAGCGGGAGACTACTACGAGCAGTACTTC. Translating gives CASSPAGDYYEQYF.